Shown below are 23 T cell receptor beta chains from a single sample sequenced in a study of blood T cell repertoires in COVID-19. The assay was immunoSEQ multiplex PCR, and TCRdb's table has in-frame clones only and misses some. The sample lists around 300,000 clones, 87% occurring once. Material: PBMCs or T cells enriched from blood (not recorded which). These receptors all come from a woman between 40 and 55 years old who had recovered from COVID-19.

This chain links TRBV7-2 with TRBJ2-1, with a weak D call TRBD2 (6 bases). CDR3 size: 16 residues. The germline V and J ends were trimmed by 5 bases and 9 bases, with 23 bases remaining between them. Germline V gene sequence: CDR1 SGHTA, CDR2 FQGNSA. The CDR3 here is CASSPIAAHQEGEQFF. In nucleotides, the CDR3 is TGTGCCAGCAGCCCTATAGCGGCCCACCAGGAGGGTGAGCAGTTCTTC.

DNA of the CDR3: TGTGCCAGCAGTTTAGGCGCGGGTCAGTATGGCTACACCTTC. Translated, it gives CASSLGAGQYGYTF. The chain employs TRBV28 and TRBJ1-2; no reliable D call. Per germline, CDR1 MDHEN and CDR2 SYDVKM. Trimming took off 2 bases at V and 5 bases at J, with 12 bases between the two ends. The CDR3 runs to 14 residues.

The chain uses TRBV28 and TRBJ2-7; 9 bases are shared with TRBD2. After removal of 6 bases from V and 2 bases from J, the junction contained 8 bases not matched to a gene. This CDR3 spans 15 amino acids. The germline V gene has CDR1 MDHEN and CDR2 SYDVKM. In nucleotides, the CDR3 is TGTGCCAGCAGACCCAAACTAGCGGGTGCCTACGAGCAGTACTTC. It codes for CASRPKLAGAYEQYF.

This sequence joins TRBV6-2 or TRBV6-3 and TRBJ2-5, with 11 positions matching TRBD1. J lost 1 base, V lost 4 bases, and 5 bases had no gene match. This CDR3 has 16 residues. Looked up from germline, CDR1 is MNHEY and CDR2 is SVGEGT. The CDR3 protein is CASSFRTGGSQETQYF. In DNA form, the CDR3 reads TGTGCCAGCAGTTTCCGGACAGGGGGCAGCCAAGAGACCCAGTACTTC.

This clone was observed a few times. V is TRBV29-1 and J is TRBJ1-2, with 8 nucleotides matching TRBD1. The CDR3 totals 13 residues. The trim removed 4 bases at V and 7 bases at J, leaving 8 bases unmatched. Germline V gene data show CDR1 as SQVTM and CDR2 as ANQGSEA. The CDR3: CSVVAGGYRGYTF. The CDR3 DNA follows: TGCAGCGTTGTTGCAGGGGGCTATCGTGGCTACACCTTC. The full variable domain, completed using reference TRBV29-1 and TRBJ1-2, is SAVISQKPSRDICQRGTSLTIQCQVDSQVTMMFWYRQQPGQSLTLIATANQGSEATYESGFVIDKFPISRPNLTFSTLTVSNMSPEDSSIYLCSVVAGGYRGYTFGSGTRLTVV.

This chain joins TRBV29-1 and TRBJ1-1; 8 nucleotides align to TRBD1. From germline, CDR1 is SQVTM and CDR2 ANQGSEA. With 3 bases clipped from V and 5 bases from J, the junction kept 5 bases outside the gene matches. The CDR3 is 13 amino acids. The CDR3 reads CSVDRGQGTEAFF. CDR3 in DNA: TGCAGCGTTGACAGGGGGCAGGGGACTGAAGCTTTCTTT.

This chain uses TRBV9 with TRBJ2-3; D ambiguous. The germline CDR1 and CDR2 sequences are SGDLS and YYNGEE. CDR3 length: 16 amino acids. The V gene lost 3 bases and the J gene lost 4 bases, with 18 bases spanning the gap. The CDR3 nucleotides read TGTGCCAGCAGCGCATACGTCGGCCCCGAGGCAGATACGCAGTATTTT. It specifies CASSAYVGPEADTQYF.

The V call is TRBV28, the J call TRBJ1-4; 7 bases align to TRBD1. With 5 bases clipped from V and 7 bases from J, the junction kept 10 bases outside the gene matches. Germline CDR1 and CDR2: MDHEN and SYDVKM. The length of the CDR3 is 15 residues. The CDR3 here is CASSVGTVEFEKLFF. CDR3 bases: TGTGCCAGCAGTGTCGGGACAGTAGAATTTGAAAAACTGTTTTTT.

This clone was detected only once. The chain is built from TRBV7-2 and TRBJ2-1; 12 positions agree with TRBD2. This CDR3 has 19 amino acids. V was clipped by 2 bases and J by 0 bases; unmatched bases: 8. The germline CDR1 and CDR2 sequences are SGHTA and FQGNSA. The DNA of the CDR3 is TGTGCCAGCAGCTTAAAAGGACTAGCGGGAACTAGCTCCTACAATGAGCAGTTCTTC. Translating gives CASSLKGLAGTSSYNEQFF.

The rearrangement joins TRBV19 to TRBJ2-5; 8 nucleotides match TRBD1. CDR1 and CDR2 from the germline V gene are LNHDA and SQIVND (reference sequence). The CDR3 spans 13 residues. The J segment lost 2 bases and the V segment lost 6 bases, leaving 2 bases of the junction unmatched. For the CDR3, the DNA is TGTGCCAGTAGCAGGGACAGGCAAGAGACCCAGTACTTC. It codes for CASSRDRQETQYF. Combining the CDR3 with reference TRBV19 and TRBJ2-5 gives the whole variable domain DGGITQSPKYLFRKEGQNVTLSCEQNLNHDAMYWYRQDPGQGLRLIYYSQIVNDFQKGDIAEGYSVSREKKESFPLTVTSAQKNPTAFYLCASSRDRQETQYFGPGTRLLVL.

The chain employs TRBV24-1 and TRBJ1-1, with D possibly TRBD1 on 5 matching bases. The germline V gene has CDR1 KGHDR and CDR2 SFDVKD. V was cut by 0 bases and J by 0 bases, with 19 bases left in between. The CDR3 contains 19 residues. The CDR3 is CATSDLKRTGSRVNTEAFF. CDR3 sequence (DNA): TGTGCCACCAGTGATTTGAAGAGAACAGGTAGTCGGGTGAACACTGAAGCTTTCTTT.

The rearrangement joins TRBV11-2 to TRBJ2-1; TRBD2 might be the D (6 bases). The germline CDR1 and CDR2 sequences are SGHAT and FQNNGV. With 3 bases removed from V and 4 bases from J, the gap between germline ends came to 22 bases. The CDR3 extends over 18 amino acids. CDR3 protein: CASSLDHRRDRFYNEQFF. For the CDR3, the DNA is TGTGCCAGCAGCTTGGATCACCGGCGGGACCGATTTTACAATGAGCAGTTCTTC.

CDR3 region: CASSLGYGVNEKLFF. CDR3 in DNA: TGTGCCAGCAGCTTAGGTTACGGAGTTAATGAAAAACTGTTTTTT. The V gene is TRBV7-2, the J gene TRBJ1-4, with D unclear. Deletions cut 1 base from V and 4 bases from J, with 10 bases between. Germline V gene sequence: CDR1 SGHTA, CDR2 FQGNSA. This CDR3 region has 15 residues.

The CDR3 is CASRSGIWQYF. CDR3 sequence (DNA): TGCGCCAGCAGATCAGGGATTTGGCAGTATTTT. V usage is TRBV5-1 and J usage is TRBJ2-3, with a tentative D call TRBD1 (5 bases). The germline gives CDR1 SGHRS, CDR2 YFSETQ. The V and J ends lost 5 bases and 11 bases respectively, with 12 bases between them. CDR3 length equals 11 residues. Full variable domain (missing parts from reference TRBV5-1 and TRBJ2-3): KAGVTQTPRYLIKTRGQQVTLSCSPISGHRSVSWYQQTPGQGLQFLFEYFSETQRNKGNFPGRFSGRQFSNSRSEMNVSTLELGDSALYLCASRSGIWQYFGPGTRLTVL.

CDR3 nucleotide sequence: TGTGCCAGCAGCCAAGATGGTAGCGGGAGTTACGATGAGCAGTTCTTC. It translates to CASSQDGSGSYDEQFF. V usage is TRBV3-1 (or the pseudogene TRBV3-2) and J usage is TRBJ2-1; 9 positions agree with TRBD2. CDR1 and CDR2 (germline): LGHDT, YNNKEL (reference sequence). This CDR3 contains 16 residues. Trimming took 0 bases from V and 8 from J; bases not matched to a gene: 8.

V usage is TRBV7-9 and J usage is TRBJ2-5; 10 bases fit TRBD2. Germline V gene sequence: CDR1 SEHNR, CDR2 FQNEAQ (reference sequence). The CDR3 is 14 residues long. V was pared by 6 bases and J by 1 base, with 2 bases of the junction left unmatched. As DNA, the CDR3 is TGTGCCAGCAGTGGACTAGCGGTCCAAGAGACCCAGTACTTC. Amino acids: CASSGLAVQETQYF.

The chain has TRBV7-9 and TRBJ1-4; 7 bases line up with TRBD1. The V and J ends lost 3 bases and 6 bases, in that order; junction bases with no gene match: 4. Germline loops: CDR1 SEHNR, CDR2 FQNEAQ (reference sequence). CDR3 length equals 14 residues. CDR3 nucleotide sequence: TGTGCCAGCAGCTTTTTTACAGGGGATGAAAAACTGTTTTTT. Amino acid sequence: CASSFFTGDEKLFF.

The chain employs TRBV27 and TRBJ1-5; TRBD1 agrees at 9 bases. There are 14 residues in the CDR3. Per germline, CDR1 MNHEY and CDR2 SMNVEV (reference sequence). V lost 4 bases and J lost 6; bases outside the gene matches: 4. CDR3 region: CASSYRGRGQPQHF. CDR3 sequence (DNA): TGTGCCAGCAGTTACAGGGGGCGCGGTCAGCCCCAGCATTTT.

This clone was found once. The J gene is TRBJ1-2, the V gene TRBV7-9; 7 nucleotides line up with TRBD1. CDR3 length equals 16 residues. V shed 4 bases, J shed 5 bases, and the junction held 13 bases outside the gene matches. Germline loops: CDR1 SEHNR, CDR2 FQNEAQ (reference sequence). CDR3 DNA sequence: TGTGCCAGCAGCTCAACTTTTTCCGGGACAGCTTATGGCTACACCTTC. Its protein product is CASSSTFSGTAYGYTF.

The chain recombines TRBV2 with TRBJ1-2, with no clear D. The CDR3 length is 13 residues. Trimming stripped 4 bases from V and 1 base from J, with 7 bases between. Germline CDR1 and CDR2: SNHLY and FYNNEI. The CDR3 region has the DNA TGTGCCAGCAGTGCCGGGAGTAACTATGGCTACACCTTC. Translated, it gives CASSAGSNYGYTF.

The rearrangement links TRBV19 to TRBJ1-5; 7 bases match TRBD1. The CDR3 runs to 13 residues. Germline values: CDR1 LNHDA, CDR2 SQIVND (reference sequence). V was clipped by 4 bases and J by 6 bases; unmatched bases: 3. Written as DNA, the CDR3 is TGTGCCAGTAGTAGAACAGGGGCTCAGCCCCAGCATTTT. Protein sequence: CASSRTGAQPQHF. Full variable domain (remainder filled in from reference TRBV19 and TRBJ1-5): DGGITQSPKYLFRKEGQNVTLSCEQNLNHDAMYWYRQDPGQGLRLIYYSQIVNDFQKGDIAEGYSVSREKKESFPLTVTSAQKNPTAFYLCASSRTGAQPQHFGDGTRLSIL.

V usage is TRBV7-6 and J usage is TRBJ2-5, with 11 bases fitting TRBD2. This CDR3 comprises 17 residues. CDR1 SGHVS and CDR2 FNYEAQ come from the germline V gene. V shed 3 bases, J shed 7 bases, and the junction held 13 bases outside the gene matches. Here the CDR3 reads CASSLLAGGKSGWTQYF. The CDR3 DNA follows: TGTGCCAGCAGCTTGCTAGCGGGAGGTAAATCCGGTTGGACCCAGTACTTC.

This chain joins TRBV3-1 (or the pseudogene TRBV3-2) and TRBJ1-1; 10 bases line up with TRBD1. This CDR3 has 15 residues. Germline values: CDR1 LGHDT, CDR2 YNNKEL (reference sequence). V was pared by 6 bases and J by 5 bases, with 9 bases of the junction left unmatched. CDR3 loop: CASRTIGGQGTEAFF. CDR3 nucleotide sequence: TGTGCCAGCAGGACGATCGGGGGACAGGGGACTGAAGCTTTCTTT.